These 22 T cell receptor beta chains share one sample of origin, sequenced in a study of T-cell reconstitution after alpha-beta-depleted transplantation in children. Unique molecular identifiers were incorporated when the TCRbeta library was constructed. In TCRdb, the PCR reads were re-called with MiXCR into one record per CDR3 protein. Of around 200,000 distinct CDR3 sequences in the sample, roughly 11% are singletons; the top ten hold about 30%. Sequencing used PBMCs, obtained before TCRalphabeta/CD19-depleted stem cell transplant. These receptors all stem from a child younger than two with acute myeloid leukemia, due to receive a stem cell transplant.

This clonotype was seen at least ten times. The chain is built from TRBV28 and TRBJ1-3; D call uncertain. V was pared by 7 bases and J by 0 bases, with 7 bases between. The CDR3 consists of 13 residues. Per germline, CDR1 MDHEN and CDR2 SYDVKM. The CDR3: CASIPFSGNTIYF. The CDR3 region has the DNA TGTGCCAGCATACCTTTCTCTGGAAACACCATATATTTT.

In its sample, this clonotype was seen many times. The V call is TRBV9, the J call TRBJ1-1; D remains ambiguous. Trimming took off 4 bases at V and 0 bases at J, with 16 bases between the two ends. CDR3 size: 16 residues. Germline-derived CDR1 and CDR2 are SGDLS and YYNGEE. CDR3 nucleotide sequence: TGTGCCAGCAGCCCTAGTGGGCTGATCATGAACACTGAAGCTTTCTTT. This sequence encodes CASSPSGLIMNTEAFF.

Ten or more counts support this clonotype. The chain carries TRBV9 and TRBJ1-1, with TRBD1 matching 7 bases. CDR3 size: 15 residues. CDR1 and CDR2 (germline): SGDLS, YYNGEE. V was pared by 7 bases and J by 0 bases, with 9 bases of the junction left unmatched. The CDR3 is CASGPNRGLNTEAFF. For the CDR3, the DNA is TGTGCCAGCGGTCCCAACAGGGGTCTGAACACTGAAGCTTTCTTT.

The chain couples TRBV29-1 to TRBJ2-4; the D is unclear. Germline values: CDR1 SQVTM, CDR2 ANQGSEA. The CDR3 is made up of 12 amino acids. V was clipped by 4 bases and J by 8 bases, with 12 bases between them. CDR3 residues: CSVAAVRDIQYF. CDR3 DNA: TGCAGCGTTGCGGCGGTTCGAGACATTCAGTACTTC. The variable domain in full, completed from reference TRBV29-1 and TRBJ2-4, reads SAVISQKPSRDICQRGTSLTIQCQVDSQVTMMFWYRQQPGQSLTLIATANQGSEATYESGFVIDKFPISRPNLTFSTLTVSNMSPEDSSIYLCSVAAVRDIQYFGAGTRLSVL.

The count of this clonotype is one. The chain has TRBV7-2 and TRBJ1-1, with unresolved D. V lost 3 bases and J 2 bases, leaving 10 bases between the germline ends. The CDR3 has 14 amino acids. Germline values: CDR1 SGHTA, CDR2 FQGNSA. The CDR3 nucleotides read TGTGCCAGCAGCTTCATCGCCTTAAACACTGAAGCTTTCTTT. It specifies CASSFIALNTEAFF.

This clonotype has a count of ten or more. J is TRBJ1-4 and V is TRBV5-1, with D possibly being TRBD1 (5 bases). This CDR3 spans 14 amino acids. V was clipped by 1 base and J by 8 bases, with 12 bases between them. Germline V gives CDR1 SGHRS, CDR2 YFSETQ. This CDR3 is CASSLNGGREKLFF. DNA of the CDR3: TGCGCCAGCAGCTTGAATGGGGGTCGGGAAAAACTGTTTTTT.

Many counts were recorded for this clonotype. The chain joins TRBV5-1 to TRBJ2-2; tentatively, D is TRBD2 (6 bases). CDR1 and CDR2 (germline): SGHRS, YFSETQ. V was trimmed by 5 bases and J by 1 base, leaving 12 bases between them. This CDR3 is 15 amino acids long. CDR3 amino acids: CASSSEGLNTGELFF. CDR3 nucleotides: TGCGCCAGCAGTTCGGAGGGTCTGAACACCGGGGAGCTGTTTTTT.

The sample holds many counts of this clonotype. For the CDR3, the DNA is TGTGCCAGCGGAACCGGGACTCCATCCTACGAGCAGTACTTC. Amino acids: CASGTGTPSYEQYF. The chain employs TRBV28 and TRBJ2-7; perhaps TRBD2 as D (6 bases). CDR1 and CDR2 from the germline V gene are MDHEN and SYDVKM. Trimming took 8 bases from V and 1 from J, leaving 15 bases between them. This CDR3 contains 14 residues. The full variable domain, rest sourced from reference TRBV28 and TRBJ2-7, is DVKVTQSSRYLVKRTGEKVFLECVQDMDHENMFWYRQDPGLGLRLIYFSYDVKMKEKGDIPEGYSVSREKKERFSLILESASTNQTSMYLCASGTGTPSYEQYFGPGTRLTVT.

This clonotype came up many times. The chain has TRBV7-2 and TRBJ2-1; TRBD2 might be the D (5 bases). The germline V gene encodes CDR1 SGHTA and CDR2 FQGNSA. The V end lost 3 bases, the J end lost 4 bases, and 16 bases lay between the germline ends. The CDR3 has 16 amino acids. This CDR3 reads CASSFVGVATYNEQFF. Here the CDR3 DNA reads TGTGCCAGCAGCTTTGTCGGTGTAGCGACTTACAATGAGCAGTTCTTC.

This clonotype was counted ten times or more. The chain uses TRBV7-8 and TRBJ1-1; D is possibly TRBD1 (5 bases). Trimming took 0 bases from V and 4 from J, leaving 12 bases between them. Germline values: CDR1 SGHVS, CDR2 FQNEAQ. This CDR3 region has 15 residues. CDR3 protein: CASSLAIPGPTEAFF. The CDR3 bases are TGTGCCAGCAGCTTAGCAATCCCGGGGCCCACTGAAGCTTTCTTT. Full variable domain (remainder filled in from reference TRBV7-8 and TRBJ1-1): GAGVSQSPRYKVAKRGQDVALRCDPISGHVSLFWYQQALGQGPEFLTYFQNEAQLDKSGLPSDRFFAERPEGSVSTLKIQRTQQEDSAVYLCASSLAIPGPTEAFFGQGTRLTVV.

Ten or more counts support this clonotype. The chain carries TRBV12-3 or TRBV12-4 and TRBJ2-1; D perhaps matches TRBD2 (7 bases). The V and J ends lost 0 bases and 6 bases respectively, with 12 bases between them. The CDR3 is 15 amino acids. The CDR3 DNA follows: TGTGCCAGCAGTTTAGCAGGGGGGGATTTCAATGAGCAGTTCTTC. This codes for CASSLAGGDFNEQFF.

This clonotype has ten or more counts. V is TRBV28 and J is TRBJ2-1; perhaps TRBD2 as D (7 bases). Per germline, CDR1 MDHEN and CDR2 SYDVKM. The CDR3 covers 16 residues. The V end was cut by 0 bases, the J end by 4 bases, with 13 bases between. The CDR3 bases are TGTGCCAGCAGTTTATGGGTAGGGGGGGGGTACAATGAGCAGTTCTTC. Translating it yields CASSLWVGGGYNEQFF.

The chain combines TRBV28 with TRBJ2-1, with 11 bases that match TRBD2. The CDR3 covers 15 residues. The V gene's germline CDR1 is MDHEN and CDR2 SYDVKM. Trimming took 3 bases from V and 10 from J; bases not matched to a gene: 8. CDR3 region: CASSLPSGGPEEQFF. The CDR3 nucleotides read TGTGCCAGCAGTTTGCCTAGCGGGGGGCCGGAGGAGCAGTTCTTC.

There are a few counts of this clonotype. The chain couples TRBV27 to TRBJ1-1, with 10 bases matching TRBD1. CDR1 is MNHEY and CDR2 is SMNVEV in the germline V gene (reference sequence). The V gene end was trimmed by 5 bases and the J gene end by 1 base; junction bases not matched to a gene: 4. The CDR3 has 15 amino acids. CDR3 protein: CASSPRTGGNTEAFF. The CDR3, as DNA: TGTGCCAGCAGTCCCAGGACAGGGGGGAACACTGAAGCTTTCTTT.

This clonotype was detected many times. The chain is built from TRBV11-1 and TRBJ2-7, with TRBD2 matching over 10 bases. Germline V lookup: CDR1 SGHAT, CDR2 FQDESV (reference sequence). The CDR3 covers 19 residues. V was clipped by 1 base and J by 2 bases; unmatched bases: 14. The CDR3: CASSLGSTSGRGAPYEQYF. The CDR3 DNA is TGTGCCAGCAGCTTAGGGTCCACCAGCGGGAGGGGGGCACCCTACGAGCAGTACTTC.

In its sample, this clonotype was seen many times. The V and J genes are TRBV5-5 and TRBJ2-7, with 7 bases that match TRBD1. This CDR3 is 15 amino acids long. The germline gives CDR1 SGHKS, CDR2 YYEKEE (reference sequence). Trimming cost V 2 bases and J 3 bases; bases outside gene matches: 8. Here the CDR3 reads CASSLGRQGFYEQYF. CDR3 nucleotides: TGTGCCAGCAGCTTAGGGAGACAGGGATTCTACGAGCAGTACTTC.

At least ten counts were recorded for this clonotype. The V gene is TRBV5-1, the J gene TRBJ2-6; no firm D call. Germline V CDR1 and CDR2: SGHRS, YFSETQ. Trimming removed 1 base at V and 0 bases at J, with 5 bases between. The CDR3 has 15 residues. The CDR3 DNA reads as TGCGCCAGCAGCTTGCACAACTCTGGGGCCAACGTCCTGACTTTC. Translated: CASSLHNSGANVLTF.

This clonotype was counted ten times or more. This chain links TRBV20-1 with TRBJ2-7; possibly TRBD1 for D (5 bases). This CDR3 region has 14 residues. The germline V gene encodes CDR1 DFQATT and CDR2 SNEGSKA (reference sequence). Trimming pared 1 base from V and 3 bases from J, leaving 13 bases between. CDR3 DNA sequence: TGCAGTGCTAGAGGACAGCCCCATATCTACGAGCAGTACTTC. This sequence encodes CSARGQPHIYEQYF.

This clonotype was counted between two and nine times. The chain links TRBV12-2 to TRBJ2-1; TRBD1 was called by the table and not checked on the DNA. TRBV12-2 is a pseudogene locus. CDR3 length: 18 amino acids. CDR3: CASRLPLVGGRDDNEQFF. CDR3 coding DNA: TGTGCAAGTCGCTTACCCTTAGTCGGGGGCCGCGACGACAATGAGCAGTTCTTC.

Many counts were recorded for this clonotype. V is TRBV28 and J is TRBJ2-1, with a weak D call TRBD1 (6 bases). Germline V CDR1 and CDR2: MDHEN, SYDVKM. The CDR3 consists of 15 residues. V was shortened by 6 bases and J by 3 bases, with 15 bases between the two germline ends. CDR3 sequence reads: CASRSGTSGYNEQFF. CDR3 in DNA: TGTGCCAGCAGATCCGGGACAAGCGGCTACAATGAGCAGTTCTTC.

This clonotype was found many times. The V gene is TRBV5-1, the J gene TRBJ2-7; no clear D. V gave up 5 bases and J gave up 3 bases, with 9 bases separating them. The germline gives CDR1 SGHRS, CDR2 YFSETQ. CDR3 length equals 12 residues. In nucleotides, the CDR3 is TGCGCCAGCAGTACCGGTTACTACGAGCAGTACTTC. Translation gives CASSTGYYEQYF.

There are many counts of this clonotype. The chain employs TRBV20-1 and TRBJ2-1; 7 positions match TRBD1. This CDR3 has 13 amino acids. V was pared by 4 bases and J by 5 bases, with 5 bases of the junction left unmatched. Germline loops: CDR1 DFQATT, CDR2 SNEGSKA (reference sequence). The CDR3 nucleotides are TGCAGTGCTACGAACAGGGGAAACAATGAGCAGTTCTTC. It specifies CSATNRGNNEQFF.